Listed below are T cell receptor beta chains from one sample, sequenced in a study of control samples from healthy donors and cancer patients. The assay was immunoSEQ multiplex PCR, and TCRdb's table has in-frame clones only and misses some. This table has fewer than 130,000 clones, 85% to 90% appearing once. Sequencing input: PBMCs. The receptors were gathered from a woman aged 55-70 years with lung cancer. CDR3s leave out the opening cysteine and the closing phenylalanine or tryptophan. Fields, in order: J gene, V gene, CDR3 protein.

>TRBJ1-4|TRBV11-2
ASSFGQRVNEKLF
>TRBJ1-1|TRBV21-1
ASSKVGAPYEGAF
>TRBJ1-2|TRBV20-1
SASMGTGRGYT
>TRBJ1-2|TRBV3-1/TRBV3-2
ASSPDSNYGYT
>TRBJ2-1|TRBV6-6
ASSSSLAGWGNEQF
>TRBJ1-5|TRBV28
ASSPHGANQPQH
>TRBJ2-2|TRBV6-5
ASSYRTSGTSGELF
>TRBJ2-7|TRBV18
ASSPASRGSYEQY
>TRBJ1-6|TRBV7-9
ASSVGDYNSPLH
>TRBJ1-6|TRBV7-9
ASSLAGAYSPLH
>TRBJ2-2|TRBV7-2
ASSPIGGVDTGELF
>TRBJ1-4|TRBV19
ASRHIGSATNEKLF
>TRBJ2-3|TRBV2
ASSEALAADTQY
>TRBJ1-1|TRBV5-1
ASSLASGVLNTEAF
>TRBJ1-5|TRBV5-1
ASSLGGINQPQH
>TRBJ2-1|TRBV5-4
ASSPGQVGADEQF
>TRBJ1-2|TRBV3-1/TRBV3-2
ASREGRYGYT
>TRBJ2-6|TRBV5-1
ASSLGSDPGANVLT
>TRBJ1-2|TRBV4-3
ASRLDRGGYT
>TRBJ2-3|TRBV14
ASSQDLGQGITDTQY
>TRBJ1-5|TRBV6-5
ASSYSGGGNQPQH
>TRBJ2-1|TRBV3-1/TRBV3-2
ASSQEFVAGGPSRVAYNEQF
>TRBJ2-4|TRBV2
ASSRAPHRNIQY
>TRBJ2-7|TRBV6-5
ASRVTGTRSGEQY
>TRBJ2-1|TRBV19
ASSITAGDYNEQF
>TRBJ1-1|TRBV19
ASSIVANTEAF